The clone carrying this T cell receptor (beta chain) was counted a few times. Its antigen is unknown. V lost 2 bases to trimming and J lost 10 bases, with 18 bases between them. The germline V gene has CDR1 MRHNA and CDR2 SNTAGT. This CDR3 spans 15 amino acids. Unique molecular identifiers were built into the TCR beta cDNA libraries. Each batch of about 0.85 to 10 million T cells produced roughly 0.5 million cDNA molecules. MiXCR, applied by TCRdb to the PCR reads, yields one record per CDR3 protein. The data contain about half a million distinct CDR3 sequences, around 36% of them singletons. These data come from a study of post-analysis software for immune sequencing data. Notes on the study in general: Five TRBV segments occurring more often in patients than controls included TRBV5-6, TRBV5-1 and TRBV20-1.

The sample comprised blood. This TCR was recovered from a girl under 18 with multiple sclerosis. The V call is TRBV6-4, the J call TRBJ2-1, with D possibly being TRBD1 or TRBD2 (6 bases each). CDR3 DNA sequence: TGTGCCAGCAGTGACGGTCGGGGGCCGACGGGGGAGCAGTTCTTC. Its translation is CASSDGRGPTGEQFF.